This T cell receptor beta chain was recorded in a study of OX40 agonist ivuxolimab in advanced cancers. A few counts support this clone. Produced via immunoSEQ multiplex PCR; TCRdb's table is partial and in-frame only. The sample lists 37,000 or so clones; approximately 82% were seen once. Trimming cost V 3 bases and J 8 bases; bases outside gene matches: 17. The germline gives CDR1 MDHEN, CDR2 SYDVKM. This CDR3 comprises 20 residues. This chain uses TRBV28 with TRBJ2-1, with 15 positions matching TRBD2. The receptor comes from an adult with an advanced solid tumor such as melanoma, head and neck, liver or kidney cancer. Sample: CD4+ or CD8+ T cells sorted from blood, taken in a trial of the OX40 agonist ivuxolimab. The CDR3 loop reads CASSFGYTLGLAGGGDEQFF. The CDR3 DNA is TGTGCCAGCAGTTTCGGCTACACCCTAGGACTAGCGGGAGGGGGGGATGAGCAGTTCTTC.